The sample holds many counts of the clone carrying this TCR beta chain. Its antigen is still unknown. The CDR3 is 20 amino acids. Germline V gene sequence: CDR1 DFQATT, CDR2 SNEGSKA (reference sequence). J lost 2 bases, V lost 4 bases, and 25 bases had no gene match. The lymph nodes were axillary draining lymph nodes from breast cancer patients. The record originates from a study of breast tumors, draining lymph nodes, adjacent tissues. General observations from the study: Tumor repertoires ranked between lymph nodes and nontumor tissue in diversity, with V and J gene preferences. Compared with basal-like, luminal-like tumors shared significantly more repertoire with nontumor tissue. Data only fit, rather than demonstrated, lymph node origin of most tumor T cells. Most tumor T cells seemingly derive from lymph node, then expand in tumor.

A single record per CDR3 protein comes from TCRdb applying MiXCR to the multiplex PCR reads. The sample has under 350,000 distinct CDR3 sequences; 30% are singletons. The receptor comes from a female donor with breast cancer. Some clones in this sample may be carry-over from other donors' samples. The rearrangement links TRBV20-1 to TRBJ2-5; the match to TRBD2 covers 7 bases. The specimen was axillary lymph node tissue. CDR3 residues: CSATANFPSGTTLPQETQYF. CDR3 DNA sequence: TGCAGTGCTACCGCTAACTTCCCCTCGGGGACTACTTTACCACAAGAGACCCAGTACTTC.